This T cell receptor (beta chain) was captured in a study of T cell responses to AZD1222 COVID-19 vaccine. The V segment lost 0 bases and the J segment 5 bases; nucleotides outside the gene matches: 6. The CDR3 covers 15 residues. Germline V gene sequence: CDR1 MNHEY, CDR2 SVGAGI. Clones were sequenced by immunoSEQ multiplex PCR, and TCRdb holds only the in-frame ones, with some missing. The sample includes some 180,000 clones, just under 95% seen only once; the top ten take more than 0.85%. This specimen consisted of peripheral blood, obtained 28 days after the second dose of the MenACWY control vaccine. The sequence came from an adult who received the MenACWY meningococcal vaccine as a control. This chain joins TRBV6-5 and TRBJ1-1; TRBD1 agrees at 7 bases. CDR3 in amino acids: CASSYSRGQRTEAFF. The CDR3, as DNA: TGTGCCAGCAGTTACTCCCGGGGACAGCGAACTGAAGCTTTCTTT.